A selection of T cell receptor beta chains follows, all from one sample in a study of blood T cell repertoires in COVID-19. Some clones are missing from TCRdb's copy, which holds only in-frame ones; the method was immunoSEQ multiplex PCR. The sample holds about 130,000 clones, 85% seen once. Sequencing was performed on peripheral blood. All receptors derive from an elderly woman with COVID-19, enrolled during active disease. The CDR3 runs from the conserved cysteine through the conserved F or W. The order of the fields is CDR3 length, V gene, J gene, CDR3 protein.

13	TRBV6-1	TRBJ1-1	CASSEGARGGGFF
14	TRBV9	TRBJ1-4	CASSVGATNEKLFF
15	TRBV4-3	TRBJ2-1	CASSQDSGANNEQFF
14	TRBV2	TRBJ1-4	CASNLRQGSEKLFF
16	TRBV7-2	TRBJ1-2	CASSPTPGQGARGYTF
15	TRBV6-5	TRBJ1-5	CASSRTGPSNQPQHF
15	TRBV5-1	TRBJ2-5	CASGWTSGRGETQYF
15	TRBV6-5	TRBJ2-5	CASSYREGQQETQYF
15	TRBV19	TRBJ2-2	CASSIGQGTTGELFF
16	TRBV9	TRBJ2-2	CASSVGSGSWTGELFF
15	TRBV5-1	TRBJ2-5	CASSVGTGPQETQYF
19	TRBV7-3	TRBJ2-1	CASSPAGAGGLSSYNEQFF
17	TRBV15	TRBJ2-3	CATSRDLLGSSTDTQYF
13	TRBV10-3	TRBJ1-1	CAIKGVADTEAFF
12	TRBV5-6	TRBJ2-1	CASSLAGGEQFF
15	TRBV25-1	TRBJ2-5	CASSGAGTIQETQYF
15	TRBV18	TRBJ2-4	CASSPGLNNKNIQYF
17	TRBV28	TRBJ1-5	CASRESGQGRTYQPQHF
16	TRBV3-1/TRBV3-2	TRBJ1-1	CASSQGGNRGYTEAFF
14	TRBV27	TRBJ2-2	CASSFLDRIGELFF
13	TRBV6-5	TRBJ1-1	CASSYHRDTEAFF
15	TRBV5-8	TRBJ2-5	CASSFRGKSEETQYF
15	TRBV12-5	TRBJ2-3	CASGKGQGARDTQYF
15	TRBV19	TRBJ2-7	CASSINGQNYYEQYF
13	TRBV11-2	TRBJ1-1	CASSPGRGTEAFF
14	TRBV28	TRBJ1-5	CASSTRQNNQPQHF
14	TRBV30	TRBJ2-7	CASLAGQGASEQYF
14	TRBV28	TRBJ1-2	CASSLGTANYGYTF
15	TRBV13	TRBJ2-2	CASSLWGQNTGELFF
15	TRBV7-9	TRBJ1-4	CASSLAGAEDEKLFF
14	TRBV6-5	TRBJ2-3	CASSSTAGGGTQYF
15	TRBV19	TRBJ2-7	CASRPGLAGFYEQYF
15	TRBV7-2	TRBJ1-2	CASSLAAAQSYGYTF
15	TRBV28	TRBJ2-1	CASSLGGTGYNEQFF
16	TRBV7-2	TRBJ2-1	CASSASGSLSYNEQFF
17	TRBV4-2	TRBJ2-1	CASSQESSGLAVREQFF
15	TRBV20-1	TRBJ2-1	CSASNPRSAHNEQFF
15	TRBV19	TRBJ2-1	CASSIGTSGRNEQFF
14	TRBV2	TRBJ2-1	CASSRRELGNEQFF
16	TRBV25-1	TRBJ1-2	CASTQGGGSTNYGYTF
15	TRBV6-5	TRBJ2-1	CASKRTSGGLNEQFF
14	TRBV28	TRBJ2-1	CASSWGQGMSEQFF
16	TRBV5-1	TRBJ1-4	CASSQGQGTSNEKLFF
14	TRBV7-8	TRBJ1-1	CASSSDRGATEAFF
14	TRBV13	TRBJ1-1	CASSSYQGTTEAFF
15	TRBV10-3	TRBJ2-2	CAISPGQGSTGELFF